One TCR beta chain is described in this entry. Its antigen remains unidentified. These data belong to a study of T cells in localized non-small cell lung cancer. Study outcomes and limitations: There was higher T cell clonality in uninvolved adjacent lung than in tumor, and it was highest there. Longer overall survival was linked to higher blood T cell density. Across samples, adjacent lung featured a median around 56 of the top 100 tumor clones.

The CDR3 extends over 13 amino acids. Germline CDR1 reads SQVTM; CDR2 reads ANQGSEA. The ends were cut back, 6 bases at V and 3 bases at J, with 14 bases in the middle. The data were produced by immunoSEQ multiplex PCR, yet TCRdb's version contains in-frame clones alone and is incomplete. The table shows 2,500 to 3,000 clones, with about 30% occurring only once. This sequence joins TRBV29-1 and TRBJ1-1; a possible D gene is TRBD1 (5 bases). This sequence was found in a man between 40 and 70 years old with stage I lung adenocarcinoma. The starting material was normal lung tissue next to the tumor, obtained before any cancer treatment. The CDR3 reads CSVGGADDTEAFF. The DNA of the CDR3 is TGCAGCGTAGGAGGGGCGGATGACACTGAAGCTTTCTTT.